Reported below is one TCR beta chain. Sequencing was performed with immunoSEQ multiplex PCR; in TCRdb, only in-frame clones are kept and a portion is missing. This sample yields 2.3 million or so clones, of which approximately 95% are seen a single time; 0.39% belongs to the top ten. These data come from a study of shared clonotypes between healthy human individuals. The germline V and J ends were trimmed by 4 bases and 4 bases, with 12 bases remaining between them. The germline V gene has CDR1 MGHDK and CDR2 SYGVNS. CDR3 length equals 14 residues. Input material: naive CD4+ T cells from PBMCs. The subset is: CD45RA+ positively selected. The rearrangement uses TRBV25-1 and TRBJ2-3; TRBD1 is a possible D gene (5 bases). The receptor was derived from a man aged 18 to 29 in good health. Some clones in this sample may be carry-over from other donors' samples. The CDR3 loop is CASSGRGMADTQYF. The DNA for the CDR3 is TGTGCCAGCAGTGGTAGGGGCATGGCAGATACGCAGTATTTT. The whole variable domain, filled in from reference TRBV25-1 and TRBJ2-3, reads EADIYQTPRYLVIGTGKKITLECSQTMGHDKMYWYQQDPGMELHLIHYSYGVNSTEKGDLSSESTVSRIRTEHFPLTLESARPSHTSQYLCASSGRGMADTQYFGPGTRLTVL.